These 15 T cell receptor beta chains originate from one sample sequenced in a study of blood T cell repertoires in COVID-19. Some clones are missing from TCRdb's copy, which holds only in-frame ones; the method was immunoSEQ multiplex PCR. The sample yields some 71,000 clones, around 90% seen once. The sequencing sample was made of peripheral blood. Receptors were obtained from a man aged 50-59 years with acute or convalescent COVID-19.

The rearrangement links TRBV24-1 to TRBJ1-5; a possible D gene is TRBD1 (6 bases). The germline V and J ends were trimmed by 3 bases and 6 bases, with 14 bases remaining between them. CDR1 KGHDR and CDR2 SFDVKD come from the germline V gene. The CDR3 extends over 15 amino acids. CDR3 residues: CATSDGDRTAQPQHF. The DNA of the CDR3 is TGTGCCACCAGTGATGGAGACAGGACCGCTCAGCCCCAGCATTTT.

The V and J genes are TRBV6-2 or TRBV6-3 and TRBJ2-7; D gene ambiguous. V was cut by 5 bases and J by 9 bases, with 11 bases left in between. Germline values: CDR1 MNHEY, CDR2 SVGEGT. The length of the CDR3 is 11 residues. CDR3 sequence: CASSQRLGQYF. Written as DNA, the CDR3 is TGTGCCAGCAGTCAACGACTGGGGCAGTACTTC.

The chain recombines TRBV11-3 with TRBJ2-3; the match to TRBD2 covers 15 bases. The J segment lost 2 bases and the V segment lost 5 bases, leaving 5 bases of the junction unmatched. Germline V gives CDR1 SGHNT, CDR2 YENEEA. The CDR3 is 17 amino acids. The CDR3 DNA sequence: TGTGCCAGCAGCCCAGGACTAGCGGGAGGGCACACAGATACGCAGTATTTT. This gives the protein CASSPGLAGGHTDTQYF.

On this clone itself: One junction end disagrees with the germline gene, perhaps due to a read error. The chain combines TRBV19 with TRBJ1-5; D not certain. This CDR3 is built from 13 residues. Per germline, CDR1 LNHDA and CDR2 SQIVND (reference sequence). The CDR3 DNA sequence: TGTGCCAGTAGTTGGAGTAGCTATCAGCCCCAGCATTTT. Protein sequence: CASSWSSYQPQHF. Full variable domain (missing parts from reference TRBV19 and TRBJ1-5): DGGITQSPKYLFRKEGQNVTLSCEQNLNHDAMYWYRQDPGQGLRLIYYSQIVNDFQKGDIAEGYSVSREKKESFPLTVTSAQKNPTAFYLCASSWSSYQPQHFGDGTRLSIL.

The V and J genes are TRBV24-1 and TRBJ1-4; 8 bases match TRBD1. With 4 bases clipped from V and 3 bases from J, the junction kept 3 bases outside the gene matches. The germline CDR1 and CDR2 sequences are KGHDR and SFDVKD. The CDR3 runs to 15 residues. CDR3 residues: CATSDGQGANEKLFF. CDR3 bases: TGTGCCACCAGTGACGGACAGGGAGCTAATGAAAAACTGTTTTTT.

This clone was picked up a small number of times. The chain recombines TRBV29-1 with TRBJ1-2; TRBD1 aligns across 9 bases. With V trimmed by 1 base and J by 3 bases, 9 bases remained unmatched. CDR1 SQVTM and CDR2 ANQGSEA come from the germline V gene. CDR3 length equals 16 residues. DNA for the CDR3: TGCAGCGTTGAAGGGGTGGACAGGGGATATGACTATGGCTACACCTTC. This translates into CSVEGVDRGYDYGYTF.

The chain recombines TRBV18 with TRBJ2-3; 11 bases are a match to TRBD2. The germline CDR1 and CDR2 sequences are KGHSH and LQKENI. CDR3 size: 17 residues. The V and J ends lost 6 bases and 8 bases, in that order; junction bases with no gene match: 16. The CDR3 region has the DNA TGTGCCAGCTCCCAAACACCGGGACTAGCGGAGGGGAGTACGCAGTATTTT. Translating it yields CASSQTPGLAEGSTQYF.

This clone has only one observation. The CDR3 DNA reads TGTGCCAGCAGTGGGACAGGGAAAGAGACCCAGTACTTC. Its translation is CASSGTGKETQYF. The chain combines TRBV2 with TRBJ2-5, with 8 bases fitting TRBD1. Losses at the gene ends were 4 bases for V and 3 bases for J; bases not matched to a gene: 1. CDR1 is SNHLY and CDR2 is FYNNEI in the germline V gene. This CDR3 has 13 amino acids.

This chain joins TRBV5-3 and TRBJ2-7, with 10 bases lining up with TRBD1. TRBV5-3 counts as an open reading frame of uncertain function. Unmatched junction bases numbered 16, after V lost 4 bases and J lost 12 bases. The CDR3 has 15 amino acids. The DNA for the CDR3 is TGTGCCAGAAGCGGAGAAGGGACAGGGGTCCCTCGACGGTACTTC. It translates to CARSGEGTGVPRRYF.

The CDR3 here is CASSSGLAGGQATQYF. CDR3 bases: TGTGCCAGCAGCTCGGGACTAGCGGGAGGGCAAGCTACGCAGTATTTT. This rearrangement joins TRBV11-2 to TRBJ2-3, with 16 bases aligning to TRBD2. Unmatched junction bases numbered 6, after V lost 4 bases and J lost 8 bases. In germline, CDR1 is SGHAT, CDR2 FQNNGV. The CDR3 sequence is 16 residues long.

This rearrangement joins TRBV4-1 to TRBJ1-2; 8 bases map to TRBD1. The CDR3 totals 15 residues. V lost 3 bases and J lost 5; bases outside the gene matches: 8. Germline CDR1 and CDR2: MGHRA and YSYEKL. In DNA form, the CDR3 reads TGCGCCAGCAGCCAGGTCCAGGGGGCTTGGTATGGCTACACCTTC. This codes for CASSQVQGAWYGYTF.

The gene calls are TRBV7-8 and TRBJ2-3; tentatively, D is TRBD1 (5 bases). The CDR3 contains 16 residues. The ends were cut back, 5 bases at V and 2 bases at J, with 17 bases in the middle. Germline assignment: CDR1 SGHVS and CDR2 FQNEAQ. CDR3 DNA sequence: TGTGCCAGCAGCCCCCACCCCAGACAGACCACAGATACGCAGTATTTT. Translated, it gives CASSPHPRQTTDTQYF.

V is TRBV5-1 and J is TRBJ2-2, with TRBD2 as a possible D gene (6 bases). CDR3 length: 14 residues. The germline CDR1 and CDR2 sequences are SGHRS and YFSETQ. Trimming removed 0 bases from V and 7 bases from J, with 10 bases in between. CDR3: CASSLDPGVGELFF. CDR3 sequence (DNA): TGCGCCAGCAGCTTGGACCCGGGGGTCGGGGAGCTGTTTTTT.

The rearrangement links TRBV27 to TRBJ2-1, with 7 bases that match TRBD1. V trimming: 10 bases; J trimming: 4 bases; junction bases outside the gene matches: 19. The CDR3 covers 17 residues. Germline CDR1 is MNHEY and CDR2 is SMNVEV (reference sequence). The DNA for the CDR3 is TGTGCCACCCAGTTTACAGATCGCGACAGGGAATACAATGAGCAGTTCTTC. This translates into CATQFTDRDREYNEQFF.

The chain couples TRBV24-1 to TRBJ1-2, with 9 bases lining up with TRBD1. Germline V CDR1 and CDR2: KGHDR, SFDVKD. Trimming took 4 bases from V and 2 from J; bases not matched to a gene: 4. The CDR3 extends over 15 amino acids. CDR3 sequence (DNA): TGTGCCACCAGTGAAGCGGGACAGGGAAACTATGGCTACACCTTC. Translating it yields CATSEAGQGNYGYTF.